Presented here are 23 T cell receptor beta chains from one specimen sequenced in a study of blood T cell repertoires in COVID-19. Some clones are missing from TCRdb's copy, which holds only in-frame ones; the method was immunoSEQ multiplex PCR. The sample lists some 700,000 clones, 70% to 90% occurring once. The sample was peripheral blood. These TCRs come from a woman aged 18 to 35 with acute or convalescent COVID-19.

The chain joins TRBV7-9 to TRBJ1-2; D possibly corresponds to TRBD1 (6 bases). The V gene's germline CDR1 is SEHNR and CDR2 FQNEAQ (reference sequence). Trimming pared 1 base from V and 4 bases from J, leaving 10 bases between. This CDR3 comprises 14 residues. CDR3 nucleotides: TGTGCCAGCAGCTTAGGGGGGGGCCCCTATGGCTACACCTTC. Translated, it gives CASSLGGGPYGYTF.

The genes are TRBV10-3 and TRBJ2-1; TRBD1 matches 7 bases. This CDR3 is built from 12 residues. The ends lost 10 bases at V and 5 bases at J; junction bases unmatched: 5. The germline V gene encodes CDR1 ENHRY and CDR2 SYGVKD. CDR3 nucleotides: TGTGCCACCGGAACAGGGGACAATGAGCAGTTCTTC. This encodes CATGTGDNEQFF.

The chain couples TRBV24-1 to TRBJ1-1; D is possibly TRBD1 (5 bases). Germline V gene data show CDR1 as KGHDR and CDR2 as SFDVKD. This CDR3 contains 16 residues. Trimming took 8 bases from V and 3 from J, leaving 21 bases between them. The CDR3 spells CATKDSTFGEDTEAFF. DNA of the CDR3: TGTGCCACCAAAGACAGCACCTTTGGCGAGGACACTGAAGCTTTCTTT.

J is TRBJ1-1 and V is TRBV9; tentative D call: TRBD1 (6 bases). The germline gives CDR1 SGDLS, CDR2 YYNGEE. V was pared by 0 bases and J by 4 bases, with 10 bases between. The CDR3 consists of 14 residues. This CDR3 is CASSVAWGPTEAFF. CDR3 DNA sequence: TGTGCCAGCAGCGTAGCATGGGGGCCCACTGAAGCTTTCTTT.

The gene calls are TRBV4-3 and TRBJ1-2; D ambiguous. Deletions cut 0 bases from V and 4 bases from J, with 15 bases between. The germline CDR1 and CDR2 sequences are LGHNA and YSLEER. This CDR3 spans 16 amino acids. The CDR3 sequence: CASSQERAQRSYGYTF. The CDR3 DNA reads as TGCGCCAGCAGCCAAGAGAGGGCCCAGAGAAGCTATGGCTACACCTTC.

J is TRBJ1-1 and V is TRBV18; a weak D match, TRBD1 (6 bases). The germline V and J ends were trimmed by 2 bases and 4 bases, with 14 bases remaining between them. The CDR3 totals 15 residues. Looked up from germline, CDR1 is KGHSH and CDR2 is LQKENI. The CDR3, as DNA: TGTGCCAGCTCACCAAATTGGGGGCTCAGCACTGAAGCTTTCTTT. Its translation is CASSPNWGLSTEAFF.

The chain combines TRBV5-6 with TRBJ2-2; no clear D gene. Deletions cut 2 bases from V and 6 bases from J, with 8 bases between. Germline-derived CDR1 and CDR2 are SGHDT and YYEEEE. The CDR3 has 13 residues. CDR3 bases: TGTGCCAGCAGCTTCCTAGTCCCCGGGGAGCTGTTTTTT. Its translation: CASSFLVPGELFF.

The CDR3 DNA is TGTGCCACCAGCAGGGAGAACGCGGGGCTAGCGGGAGCGAACACCGGGGAGCTGTTTTTT. It codes for CATSRENAGLAGANTGELFF. This chain uses TRBV15 with TRBJ2-2, with TRBD2 matching over 10 bases. CDR3 length: 20 residues. The germline gives CDR1 LNHNV, CDR2 YYDKDF (reference sequence). The J segment lost 0 bases and the V segment lost 3 bases, leaving 13 bases of the junction unmatched.

Of note for this clone: The sample carries other DNA sequences with the same CDR3. The CDR3: CASSAQGSYGYTF. CDR3 DNA: TGTGCCAGCAGCGCGCAGGGTTCCTATGGCTACACCTTC. V is TRBV9 and J is TRBJ1-2, with TRBD1 as a possible D gene (5 bases). Trimming stripped 3 bases from V and 4 bases from J, with 10 bases between. CDR3 size: 13 residues. Germline lookup yields CDR1 SGDLS and CDR2 YYNGEE.

The rearrangement links TRBV29-1 to TRBJ1-1, with 7 positions matching TRBD1. The CDR3 runs to 12 residues. Germline V lookup: CDR1 SQVTM, CDR2 ANQGSEA. The ends lost 5 bases at V and 4 bases at J; junction bases unmatched: 4. CDR3 residues: CSVTTGSTEAFF. The CDR3 DNA follows: TGCAGCGTTACGACAGGGAGCACTGAAGCTTTCTTT.

The rearrangement joins TRBV5-6 to TRBJ2-7; TRBD1 is a possible D gene (6 bases). Germline CDR1 SGHDT, CDR2 YYEEEE. V dropped 0 bases and J dropped 8 bases, with 12 bases sitting between them. CDR3 length: 13 amino acids. The CDR3, as DNA: TGTGCCAGCAGCTTGGGACAGGCGATGAAGCAGTACTTC. Translating it yields CASSLGQAMKQYF.

The chain joins TRBV7-2 to TRBJ1-3, with unresolved D. The V and J ends lost 5 bases and 4 bases respectively, with 9 bases between them. CDR1 and CDR2 (germline): SGHTA, FQGNSA. This CDR3 has 13 amino acids. The CDR3 spells CASSPPGGNTIYF. DNA for the CDR3: TGTGCCAGCAGCCCCCCGGGGGGAAACACCATATATTTT.

The rearrangement joins TRBV5-6 to TRBJ1-2, with a weak D call TRBD1 (5 bases). CDR3 length: 16 residues. V lost 4 bases to trimming and J lost 1 base, with 17 bases between them. Germline V lookup: CDR1 SGHDT, CDR2 YYEEEE. In nucleotides, the CDR3 is TGTGCCAGCAGCAACCCCTCTGGGGGGATTAACTATGGCTACACCTTC. This gives the protein CASSNPSGGINYGYTF.

This chain uses TRBV3-1 (or the pseudogene TRBV3-2) with TRBJ1-2; TRBD1 might be the D (5 bases). The CDR3 runs to 13 residues. Trimming pared 0 bases from V and 8 bases from J, leaving 10 bases between. The germline gives CDR1 LGHDT, CDR2 YNNKEL (reference sequence). The CDR3 DNA reads as TGTGCCAGCAGCCAAGACCCCAGGGCCGGCTACACCTTC. This codes for CASSQDPRAGYTF.

The V and J genes are TRBV5-1 and TRBJ1-1; 7 nucleotides match TRBD1. The germline CDR1 and CDR2 sequences are SGHRS and YFSETQ. J gave up 0 bases and V 4 bases, and 21 bases lay outside the gene matches. The CDR3 extends over 20 amino acids. CDR3 bases: TGCGCCAGCAGCCGTAATCCCTGGACAGGCCCTTTGGGGCTGAACACTGAAGCTTTCTTT. Residues: CASSRNPWTGPLGLNTEAFF.

The genes are TRBV18 and TRBJ2-1; 11 bases match TRBD1. Germline V gives CDR1 KGHSH, CDR2 LQKENI. The trim removed 6 bases at V and 6 bases at J, leaving 10 bases unmatched. This CDR3 region has 16 residues. The CDR3 bases are TGTGCCAGCTCGCCCTCACGGGACAGGGGGAGCAATGAGCAGTTCTTC. Encoded protein: CASSPSRDRGSNEQFF. Full variable domain (rest looked up from reference TRBV18 and TRBJ2-1): NAGVMQNPRHLVRRRGQEARLRCSPMKGHSHVYWYRQLPEEGLKFMVYLQKENIIDESGMPKERFSAEFPKEGPSILRIQQVVRGDSAAYFCASSPSRDRGSNEQFFGPGTRLTVL.

About this clone: One junction end does not reproduce the germline sequence, and a read error may be involved. V usage is TRBV29-1 and J usage is TRBJ1-1; TRBD1 might be the D (6 bases). The CDR3 consists of 13 residues. The germline gives CDR1 SQVTM, CDR2 ANQGSEA. The CDR3 nucleotides are TGCAGCGTAACCCCCACAGGGAACCCTGAAGCTTTCTTT. As protein: CSVTPTGNPEAFF.

The chain has TRBV5-5 and TRBJ2-1, with D possibly being TRBD2 (7 bases). Germline CDR1 SGHKS, CDR2 YYEKEE (reference sequence). Trimming left V 6 bases short and J 7 bases short, with 14 bases between. The CDR3 runs to 13 residues. The CDR3 DNA reads as TGTGCCAGCATGGGGGGGCCAGGGAATGAGCAGTTCTTC. Protein product: CASMGGPGNEQFF.

The J gene is TRBJ1-1, the V gene TRBV10-3; 7 nucleotides match TRBD1. The CDR3 is made up of 13 amino acids. CDR1 is ENHRY, CDR2 SYGVKD, per germline. J was trimmed by 4 bases and V by 5 bases; bases with no gene match: 4. The CDR3 DNA is TGTGCCATCAGTACAGGGGATGCCACTGAAGCTTTCTTT. It specifies CAISTGDATEAFF.

The rearrangement uses TRBV7-9 and TRBJ2-7, with D maybe TRBD1 (5 bases). CDR1 and CDR2 (germline): SEHNR, FQNEAQ (reference sequence). This CDR3 has 15 residues. The V end lost 8 bases, the J end lost 3 bases, and 20 bases lay between the germline ends. In DNA form, the CDR3 reads TGTGCCAGCTCCCTTCCACTGGGGCAGGGCTACGAGCAGTACTTC. It specifies CASSLPLGQGYEQYF.

The chain combines TRBV5-1 with TRBJ1-3, with 9 bases matching TRBD1. The V gene end was trimmed by 0 bases and the J gene end by 0 bases; junction bases not matched to a gene: 1. Germline V gene lookup returns CDR1 SGHRS and CDR2 YFSETQ. The CDR3 covers 16 residues. The CDR3 protein is CASSLGDRVSGNTIYF. CDR3 bases: TGCGCCAGCAGCTTGGGGGACAGGGTCTCTGGAAACACCATATATTTT.

V gene TRBV4-1 combines with J gene TRBJ2-7, with 11 bases fitting TRBD2. CDR3 length: 16 residues. The V segment lost 4 bases and the J segment 3 bases; nucleotides outside the gene matches: 8. CDR1 is MGHRA and CDR2 is YSYEKL in the germline V gene. The CDR3 DNA reads TGCGCCAGCAGCCCCCGGGGGACTAGCGGACTCTACGAGCAGTACTTC. Translating it yields CASSPRGTSGLYEQYF.

The V and J genes are TRBV30 and TRBJ1-2; 7 bases are shared with TRBD1. Per germline, CDR1 GTSNPN and CDR2 SVGIG (reference sequence). This CDR3 region has 15 residues. After removal of 1 base from V and 0 bases from J, the junction contained 5 bases not matched to a gene. The DNA for the CDR3 is TGTGCCTGGAGTGGACCAGGGGGTTCTAACTATGGCTACACCTTC. This sequence encodes CAWSGPGGSNYGYTF. The whole variable domain, filled in from reference TRBV30 and TRBJ1-2, reads SQTIHQWPATLVQPVGSPLSLECTVEGTSNPNLYWYRQAAGRGLQLLFYSVGIGQISSEVPQNLSASRPQDRQFILSSKKLLLSDSGFYLCAWSGPGGSNYGYTFGSGTRLTVV.